One T cell receptor (beta chain) is described in this entry. Preparation of TRB cDNA libraries relied on 5' RACE carrying UMI labels. TCRdb processed the 5' RACE reads again and assigns one entry to each CDR3 protein, with no DNA. The table for this sample gives approximately 66,000 distinct CDR3 sequences. The data were obtained in a study of CXCR3-negative and CXCR3-positive naive CD8 T cells. The CDR3 consists of 14 residues. Germline V CDR1 and CDR2: SEHNR, FQNEAQ (reference sequence). The naive CD8+ gate required CD45RO-CCR7+CD27+CD95- phenotype. Sequenced input: naive CXCR3- CD8+ T cells from blood. This sample's subset: CD45RO-CCR7+CD27+CD95- naive CD8+ T cells lacking CXCR3 (TNR3-). The J gene is TRBJ2-5, the V gene TRBV7-9; TCRdb indicates TRBD1, and absent DNA this call remains unverified. The source is a human donor in good health. Some clones in this sample may be carry-over from other donors' samples. The CDR3 region is CASSAQGPQETQYF.